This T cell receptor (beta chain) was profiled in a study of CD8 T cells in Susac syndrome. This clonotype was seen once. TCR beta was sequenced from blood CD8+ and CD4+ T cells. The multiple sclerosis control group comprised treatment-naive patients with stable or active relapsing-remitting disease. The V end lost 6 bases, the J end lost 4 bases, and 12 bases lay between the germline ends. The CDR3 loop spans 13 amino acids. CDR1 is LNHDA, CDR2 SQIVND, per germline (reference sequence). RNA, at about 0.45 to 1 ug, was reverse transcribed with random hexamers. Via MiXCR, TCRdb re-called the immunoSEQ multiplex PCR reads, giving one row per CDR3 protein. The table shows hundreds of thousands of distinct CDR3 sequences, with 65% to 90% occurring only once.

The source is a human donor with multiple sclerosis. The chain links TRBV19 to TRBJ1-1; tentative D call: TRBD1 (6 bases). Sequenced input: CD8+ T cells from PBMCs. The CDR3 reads CASSEDSPTEAFF. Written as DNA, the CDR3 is TGTGCCAGTAGCGAGGACAGCCCCACTGAAGCTTTCTTT. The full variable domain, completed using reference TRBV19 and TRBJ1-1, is DGGITQSPKYLFRKEGQNVTLSCEQNLNHDAMYWYRQDPGQGLRLIYYSQIVNDFQKGDIAEGYSVSREKKESFPLTVTSAQKNPTAFYLCASSEDSPTEAFFGQGTRLTVV.